Listed here are 9 T cell receptor beta chains from one sample, sequenced in a study of T cells in Graves' hyperthyroidism and ophthalmopathy. Researchers took RNA transcripts and amplified the TCR beta CDR3 regions from them. A set of HTBI primers served as the primers for a first-round RT-PCR of the TCR CDR3. A single record per CDR3 protein comes from TCRdb applying MiXCR to the multiplex PCR reads. The profile shows 660,000 or so distinct CDR3 sequences, around 21% of them singletons. Sequencing was performed on blood. Source of these receptors: a man aged 30-40 years with Graves' ophthalmopathy.

Only a few counts were recorded for this clonotype. The chain recombines TRBV20-1 with TRBJ1-3; perhaps TRBD1 as D (6 bases). Trimming shortened V by 4 bases and J by 0 bases, and 13 bases separated the two germline ends. The CDR3 runs to 15 residues. Germline V gives CDR1 DFQATT, CDR2 SNEGSKA (reference sequence). The CDR3 coding sequence is TGCAGTGCTAAGGGGGGGTCTAGCTCTGGAAACACCATATATTTT. Amino acids: CSAKGGSSSGNTIYF.

The chain combines TRBV14 with TRBJ1-2, with 7 bases that match TRBD1. This CDR3 spans 15 amino acids. With 0 bases clipped from V and 2 bases from J, the junction kept 3 bases outside the gene matches. From germline, CDR1 is SGHDN and CDR2 FVKESK. CDR3 sequence: CASSQDYRGNYGYTF. CDR3 in DNA: TGTGCCAGCAGCCAAGACTACAGGGGAAACTATGGCTACACCTTC.

This clonotype was counted only a few times. The chain combines TRBV7-9 with TRBJ2-1; D not certain. Germline CDR1 is SEHNR and CDR2 is FQNEAQ (reference sequence). V gave up 0 bases and J gave up 7 bases, with 13 bases separating them. This CDR3 has 15 residues. DNA for the CDR3: TGTGCCAGCAGCTTAGCAGTTCTCGCCGAAAATGAGCAGTTCTTC. Translated, it gives CASSLAVLAENEQFF.

This clonotype was seen a few times. The chain couples TRBV27 to TRBJ2-3; weak D call: TRBD2 (6 bases). The CDR3 spans 14 residues. With 8 bases removed from V and 4 bases from J, the gap between germline ends came to 16 bases. Germline V gene data show CDR1 as MNHEY and CDR2 as SMNVEV (reference sequence). The CDR3 DNA is TGTGCCAGCGGATATACTAGCACTCCAGATACGCAGTATTTT. The encoded protein is CASGYTSTPDTQYF.

V and J are TRBV28 and TRBJ1-4, with a possible D match to TRBD1 (6 bases). Trimming left V 3 bases short and J 12 bases short, with 26 bases between. CDR1 MDHEN and CDR2 SYDVKM come from the germline V gene. The CDR3 totals 17 residues. The CDR3 DNA reads as TGTGCCAGCAGTTTCCCAAGAAAATCCACACAGGGTACGGAACTGTTTTTT. Its protein product is CASSFPRKSTQGTELFF.

This clonotype was detected ten times or more. The chain has TRBV18 and TRBJ1-4; 8 positions match TRBD1. The J segment lost 4 bases and the V segment lost 5 bases, leaving 3 bases of the junction unmatched. Germline V gives CDR1 KGHSH, CDR2 LQKENI. The CDR3 totals 14 residues. The CDR3 region is CASSGDRNNEKLFF. The CDR3 DNA follows: TGTGCCAGCTCAGGGGACAGGAATAATGAAAAACTGTTTTTT.

This clonotype has a count of ten or more. The V gene is TRBV27, the J gene TRBJ2-1; 15 bases agree with TRBD2. This CDR3 region has 17 residues. Germline CDR1 reads MNHEY; CDR2 reads SMNVEV (reference sequence). With V trimmed by 5 bases and J by 4 bases, 6 bases remained unmatched. Here the CDR3 reads CASSGGLAGGRYNEQFF. The CDR3 nucleotides read TGTGCCAGCAGTGGTGGACTAGCGGGAGGGCGGTACAATGAGCAGTTCTTC.

This sequence joins TRBV5-1 and TRBJ2-4; D perhaps matches TRBD2 (6 bases). The germline gives CDR1 SGHRS, CDR2 YFSETQ. Trimming shortened V by 0 bases and J by 6 bases, and 13 bases separated the two germline ends. CDR3 length: 15 residues. The CDR3 DNA is TGCGCCAGCAGCTTGGAAGGGACTCCACTAAACATTCAGTACTTC. It codes for CASSLEGTPLNIQYF. The variable domain in full, completed from reference TRBV5-1 and TRBJ2-4, reads KAGVTQTPRYLIKTRGQQVTLSCSPISGHRSVSWYQQTPGQGLQFLFEYFSETQRNKGNFPGRFSGRQFSNSRSEMNVSTLELGDSALYLCASSLEGTPLNIQYFGAGTRLSVL.

This clonotype turned up a few times. The V gene is TRBV20-1, the J gene TRBJ2-3; D remains ambiguous. The CDR3 spans 12 residues. In germline, CDR1 is DFQATT, CDR2 SNEGSKA (reference sequence). V was trimmed by 5 bases and J by 1 base, leaving 7 bases between them. CDR3 nucleotides: TGCAGTGCTGACCCGGGCACAGATACGCAGTATTTT. Translated: CSADPGTDTQYF.